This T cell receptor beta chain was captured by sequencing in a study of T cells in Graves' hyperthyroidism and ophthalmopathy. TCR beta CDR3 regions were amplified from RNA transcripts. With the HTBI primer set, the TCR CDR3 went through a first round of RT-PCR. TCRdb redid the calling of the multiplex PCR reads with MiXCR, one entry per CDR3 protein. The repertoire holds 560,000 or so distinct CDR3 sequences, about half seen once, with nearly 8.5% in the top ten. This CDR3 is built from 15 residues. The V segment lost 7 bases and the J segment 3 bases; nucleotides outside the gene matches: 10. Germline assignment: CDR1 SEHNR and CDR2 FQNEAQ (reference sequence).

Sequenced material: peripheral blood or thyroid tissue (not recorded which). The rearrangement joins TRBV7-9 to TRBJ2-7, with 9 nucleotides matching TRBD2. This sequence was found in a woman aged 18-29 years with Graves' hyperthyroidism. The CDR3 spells CASNYSGRGGYEQYF. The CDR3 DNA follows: TGTGCCAGCAACTATAGCGGGAGAGGGGGCTACGAGCAGTACTTC.